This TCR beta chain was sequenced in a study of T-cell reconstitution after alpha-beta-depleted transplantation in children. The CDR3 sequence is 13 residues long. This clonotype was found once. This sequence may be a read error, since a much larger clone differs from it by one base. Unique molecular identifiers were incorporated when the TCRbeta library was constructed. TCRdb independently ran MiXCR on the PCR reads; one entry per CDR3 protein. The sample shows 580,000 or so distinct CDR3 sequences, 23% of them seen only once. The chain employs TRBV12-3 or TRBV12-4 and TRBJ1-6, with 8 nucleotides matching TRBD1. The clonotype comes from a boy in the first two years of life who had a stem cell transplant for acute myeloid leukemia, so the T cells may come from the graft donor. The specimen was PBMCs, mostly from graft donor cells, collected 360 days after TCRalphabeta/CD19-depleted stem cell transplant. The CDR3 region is CSSSFRGRAPLHF. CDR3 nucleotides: TGTTCCAGCAGTTTCAGGGGGCGGGCACCCCTCCACTTT.